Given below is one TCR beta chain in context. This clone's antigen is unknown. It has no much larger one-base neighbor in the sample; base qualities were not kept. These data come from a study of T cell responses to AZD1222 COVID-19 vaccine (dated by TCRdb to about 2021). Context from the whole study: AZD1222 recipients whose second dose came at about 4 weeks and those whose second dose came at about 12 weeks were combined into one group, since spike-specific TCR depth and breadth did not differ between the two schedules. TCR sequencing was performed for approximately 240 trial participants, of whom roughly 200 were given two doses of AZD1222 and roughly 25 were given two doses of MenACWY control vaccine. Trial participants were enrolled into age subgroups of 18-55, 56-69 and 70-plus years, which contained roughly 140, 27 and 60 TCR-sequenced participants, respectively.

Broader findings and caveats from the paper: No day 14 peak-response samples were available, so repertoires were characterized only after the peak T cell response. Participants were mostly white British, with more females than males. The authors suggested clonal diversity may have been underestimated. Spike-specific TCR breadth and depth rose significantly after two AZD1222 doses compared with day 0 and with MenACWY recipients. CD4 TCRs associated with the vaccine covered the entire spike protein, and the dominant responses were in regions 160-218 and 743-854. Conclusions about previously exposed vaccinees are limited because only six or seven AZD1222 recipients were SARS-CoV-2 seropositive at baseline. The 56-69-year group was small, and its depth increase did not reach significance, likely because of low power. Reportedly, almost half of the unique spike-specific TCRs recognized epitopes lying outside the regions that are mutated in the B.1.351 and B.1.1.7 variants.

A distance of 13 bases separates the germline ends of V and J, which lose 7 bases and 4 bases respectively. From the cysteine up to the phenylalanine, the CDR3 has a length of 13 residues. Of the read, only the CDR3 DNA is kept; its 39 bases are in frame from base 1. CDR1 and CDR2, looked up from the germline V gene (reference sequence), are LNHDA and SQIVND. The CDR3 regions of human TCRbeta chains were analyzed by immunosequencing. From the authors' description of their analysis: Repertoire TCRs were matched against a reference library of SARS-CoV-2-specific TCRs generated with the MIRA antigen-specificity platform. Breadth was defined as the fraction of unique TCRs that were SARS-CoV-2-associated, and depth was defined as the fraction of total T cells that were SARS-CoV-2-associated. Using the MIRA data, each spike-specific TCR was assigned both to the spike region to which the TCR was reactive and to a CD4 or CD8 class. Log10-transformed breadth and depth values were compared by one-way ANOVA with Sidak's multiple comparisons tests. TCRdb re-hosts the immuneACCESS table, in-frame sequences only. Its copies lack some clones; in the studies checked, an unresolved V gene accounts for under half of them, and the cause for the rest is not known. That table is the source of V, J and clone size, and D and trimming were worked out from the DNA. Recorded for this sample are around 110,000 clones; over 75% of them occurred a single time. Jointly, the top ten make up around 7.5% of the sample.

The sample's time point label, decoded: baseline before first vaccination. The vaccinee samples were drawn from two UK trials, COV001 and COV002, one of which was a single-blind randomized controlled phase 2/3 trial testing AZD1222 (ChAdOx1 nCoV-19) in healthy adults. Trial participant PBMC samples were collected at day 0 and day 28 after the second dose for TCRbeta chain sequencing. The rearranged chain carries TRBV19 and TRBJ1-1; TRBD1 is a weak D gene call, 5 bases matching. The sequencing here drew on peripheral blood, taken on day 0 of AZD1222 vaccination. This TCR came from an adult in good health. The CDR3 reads CASMWGGSTEAFF. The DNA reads TGTGCCAGTATGTGGGGGGGAAGCACTGAAGCTTTCTTT.